This T cell receptor beta chain emerged from a study of human T cells and chemical hapten exposure. Study background: A roughly 2 cm by roughly 2 cm inner upper arm patch received 2% DPC for sensitization. There were weekly diphenylcyclopropenone doses to the scalp for patients throughout the roughly 24-week study.

This clonotype was counted ten times or more. Time point of the sample: pre-sensitization, week 0. Sample treatment: therapeutic diphenylcyclopropenone sensitization with weekly scalp DPC. Ahead of each patch test application, blood was drawn. CDR3 size: 14 residues. The V gene end was trimmed by 3 bases and the J gene end by 3 bases; junction bases not matched to a gene: 5. Germline CDR1 and CDR2: SGHRS and YFSETQ. The library tagged individual cDNA molecules with unique molecular identifiers. TCRdb analysed the RACE reads with MiXCR anew, one entry per CDR3 protein. This sample has 55,000 to 75,000 distinct CDR3 sequences, with around 6.6% found just once.

This clonotype originated in a young woman with alopecia areata. Some clones in this sample may be carry-over from other donors' samples. The chain joins TRBV5-1 to TRBJ2-7; 8 nucleotides line up with TRBD1. Sequenced material: whole blood, taken in connection with sensitization to the hapten diphenylcyclopropenone (DPC). The DNA for the CDR3 is TGCGCCAGCAGCTATGACAGGGGAAACTACGAGCAGTACTTC. It encodes CASSYDRGNYEQYF.